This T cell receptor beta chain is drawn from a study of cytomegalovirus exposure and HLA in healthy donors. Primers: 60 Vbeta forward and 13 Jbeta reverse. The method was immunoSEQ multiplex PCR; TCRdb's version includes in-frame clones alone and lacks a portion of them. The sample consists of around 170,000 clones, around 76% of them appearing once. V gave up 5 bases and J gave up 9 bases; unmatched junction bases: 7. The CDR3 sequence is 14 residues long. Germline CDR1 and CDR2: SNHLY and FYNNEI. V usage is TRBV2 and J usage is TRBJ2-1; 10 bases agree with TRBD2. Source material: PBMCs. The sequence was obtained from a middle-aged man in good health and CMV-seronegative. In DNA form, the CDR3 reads TGTGCCAGCAGTCGAGTAGCGGGAGGTTTTGAGCAGTTCTTC. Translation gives CASSRVAGGFEQFF.